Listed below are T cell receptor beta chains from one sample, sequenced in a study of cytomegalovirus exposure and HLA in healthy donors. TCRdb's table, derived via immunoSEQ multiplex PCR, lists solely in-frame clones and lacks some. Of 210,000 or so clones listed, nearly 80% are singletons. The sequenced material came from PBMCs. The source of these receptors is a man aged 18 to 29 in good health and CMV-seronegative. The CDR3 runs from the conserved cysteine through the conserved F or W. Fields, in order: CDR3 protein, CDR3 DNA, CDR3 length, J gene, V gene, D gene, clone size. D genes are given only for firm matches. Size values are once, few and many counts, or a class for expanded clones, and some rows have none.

CASSLEASGRIISSEQYF,TGTGCCAGCAGCTTAGAGGCTAGCGGGAGAATCATCTCCAGCGAGCAGTACTTC,18,TRBJ2-7,TRBV7-6,TRBD2,-
CASSLLGPTEAFF,TGTGCCAGCAGTTTATTGGGCCCGACGGAAGCTTTCTTT,13,TRBJ1-1,TRBV27,-,-
CASSQTGSGNTIYF,TGTGCCAGCAGCCAGACAGGGTCTGGAAACACCATATATTTT,14,TRBJ1-3,TRBV9,TRBD1,-
CASSTPGLLFTDTQYF,TGTGCCAGTAGTACCCCCGGACTGCTTTTCACAGATACGCAGTATTTT,16,TRBJ2-3,TRBV19,-,-
CASRFRDRAPQGKNEQYF,TGTGCCAGCAGATTCCGGGACAGGGCCCCTCAGGGAAAAAACGAGCAGTACTTC,18,TRBJ2-7,TRBV21-1,-,-
CASSERTMGKEKLFF,TGTGCCAGCAGCGAACGGACAATGGGTAAAGAAAAACTGTTTTTT,15,TRBJ1-4,TRBV11-1,-,-
CASSRTGNTEAFF,TGTGCCAGCTCCAGGACAGGGAACACTGAAGCTTTCTTT,13,TRBJ1-1,TRBV18,TRBD1,-
CASSSQVDTEAFF,TGTGCCAGCAGCTCCCAGGTGGACACTGAAGCTTTCTTT,13,TRBJ1-1,TRBV7-3,-,-
CAWSRWIRTGGMNTEAFF,TGTGCCTGGAGTCGCTGGATAAGGACAGGGGGAATGAACACTGAAGCTTTCTTT,18,TRBJ1-1,TRBV30,TRBD1,-
CASSLVGTGKKDTEAFF,TGTGCCAGCAGCTTAGTGGGGACAGGGAAAAAAGACACTGAAGCTTTCTTT,17,TRBJ1-1,TRBV7-9,TRBD1,-
CSVEDREGISVKNIQYF,TGCAGCGTTGAAGATCGAGAGGGTATATCTGTCAAAAACATTCAGTACTTC,17,TRBJ2-4,TRBV29-1,-,-
CASSGPSGGAYNEQFF,TGTGCCAGCAGCGGACCTAGCGGGGGGGCCTACAATGAGCAGTTCTTC,16,TRBJ2-1,TRBV9,TRBD2,-
CAWSVRGFPSSYEQYF,TGTGCCTGGAGTGTACGTGGGTTTCCTAGCTCCTACGAGCAGTACTTC,16,TRBJ2-7,TRBV30,-,-
CASSRPWLDTRNTEAFF,TGTGCCAGCAGCCGACCTTGGCTGGACACCCGGAACACTGAAGCTTTCTTT,17,TRBJ1-1,TRBV11-2,-,once
CSPRGGGYTF,TGCAGTCCCCGAGGGGGTGGCTACACCTTC,10,TRBJ1-2,TRBV20-1,-,-
CASSFLASGHNEQFF,TGTGCCAGCAGCTTTTTGGCTAGCGGGCACAATGAGCAGTTCTTC,15,TRBJ2-1,TRBV11-1,TRBD2,once
CASSLPGTTEKLFF,TGTGCCAGCAGCTTACCGGGGACAACTGAAAAACTGTTTTTT,14,TRBJ1-4,TRBV11-1,-,few
CASSLGGQGNIQYF,TGTGCCAGCAGCTTGGGGGGACAGGGTAACATTCAGTACTTC,14,TRBJ2-4,TRBV5-4,TRBD1,-
CATSWGDDYEQYF,TGTGCCACCAGTTGGGGGGATGACTACGAGCAGTACTTC,13,TRBJ2-7,TRBV5-4,-,-
CASSLGAGAGEKLFF,TGTGCTAGCAGCTTAGGAGCAGGGGCGGGTGAAAAACTGTTTTTT,15,TRBJ1-4,TRBV7-7,-,-
CASSLGRDEQYF,TGTGCCAGCAGCTTAGGGAGGGACGAGCAGTACTTC,12,TRBJ2-7,TRBV7-8,-,-
CASKSGELWLGEQYF,TGCGCCAGCAAGAGTGGGGAGCTGTGGCTAGGCGAGCAGTACTTC,15,TRBJ2-7,TRBV5-1,-,-
CASSLSQGGTEAFF,TGTGCCAGCAGCTTAAGTCAGGGAGGAACTGAAGCTTTCTTT,14,TRBJ1-1,TRBV11-3,-,once
CASSPGHLQATNEKLFF,TGTGCCAGCTCACCGGGCCATCTACAAGCAACTAATGAAAAACTGTTTTTT,17,TRBJ1-4,TRBV18,-,-
CASSFPGRVEAFF,TGTGCCAGCAGCTTCCCCGGGCGGGTTGAAGCTTTCTTT,13,TRBJ1-1,TRBV5-5,-,-
CASSVGQGTDEQYF,TGTGCCAGCAGTGTGGGGCAGGGTACCGACGAGCAGTACTTC,14,TRBJ2-7,TRBV2,-,-
CASSAGSYTGELFF,TGTGCCAGCAGCGCCGGGTCCTACACCGGGGAGCTGTTTTTT,14,TRBJ2-2,TRBV9,-,-
CATGTGGGDTQYF,TGTGCCACCGGGACAGGGGGAGGAGATACGCAGTATTTT,13,TRBJ2-3,TRBV10-3,TRBD1,-
CATRGSSGRGNEQFF,TGTGCCACTAGGGGATCTAGCGGGAGGGGCAATGAGCAGTTCTTC,15,TRBJ2-1,TRBV15,TRBD2,-
CASSAAYEQYF,TGTGCCAGCAGTGCTGCCTACGAGCAGTACTTC,11,TRBJ2-7,TRBV2,-,-
CATGVGSSYEQYF,TGTGCCACCGGAGTCGGAAGCTCCTACGAGCAGTACTTC,13,TRBJ2-7,TRBV18,-,-
CASSPSRDSVNYGYTF,TGTGCCAGCAGCCCCTCTCGGGACAGCGTAAACTATGGCTACACCTTC,16,TRBJ1-2,TRBV7-2,TRBD1,-
CASSPRLAGPYEQYF,TGTGCCAGCAGCCCTAGGTTGGCAGGGCCCTACGAGCAGTACTTC,15,TRBJ2-7,TRBV11-1,-,-
CATKPGAGVSPLHF,TGTGCCACCAAGCCTGGGGCAGGGGTTTCACCCCTCCACTTT,14,TRBJ1-6,TRBV28,-,-
CASSVGGRLVTDTQYF,TGTGCCAGCAGCGTAGGGGGCCGGTTAGTAACAGATACGCAGTATTTT,16,TRBJ2-3,TRBV9,-,-
CASSLTSGGGEQYF,TGTGCCAGCAGTCTTACTAGCGGGGGTGGGGAGCAGTACTTC,14,TRBJ2-7,TRBV27,TRBD2,-
CASSFLGGNGYTF,TGTGCCAGCAGCTTCTTAGGAGGGAATGGCTACACCTTC,13,TRBJ1-2,TRBV11-3,-,-
CASSIDRGPYEQYF,TGTGCCAGCAGCATAGACAGGGGGCCCTACGAGCAGTACTTC,14,TRBJ2-7,TRBV5-4,TRBD1,-
CASSETGYEKLFF,TGTGCCAGCAGTGAAACAGGATATGAAAAACTGTTTTTT,13,TRBJ1-4,TRBV2,-,few
CASSSSQGGVEKLFF,TGTGCCAGCAGCTCCTCACAGGGGGGGGTCGAAAAACTGTTTTTT,15,TRBJ1-4,TRBV7-2,TRBD1,-
CASGELEGTEAFF,TGTGCCAGTGGGGAGTTGGAGGGCACTGAAGCTTTCTTT,13,TRBJ1-1,TRBV19,-,-
CASKRVDDSSSYEQYF,TGCGCCAGCAAAAGAGTAGATGACAGTAGCTCCTACGAGCAGTACTTC,16,TRBJ2-7,TRBV5-1,-,-
CASNRDYISEQYF,TGTGCCAGCAACCGGGACTACATCTCCGAGCAGTACTTC,13,TRBJ2-7,TRBV5-8,TRBD2,-
CASSAQFYEQYF,TGTGCCAGCAGTGCCCAGTTCTACGAGCAGTACTTC,12,TRBJ2-7,TRBV25-1,-,-
CASSERQGYEQYF,TGTGCCAGCTCCGAACGACAGGGCTACGAGCAGTACTTC,13,TRBJ2-7,TRBV18,TRBD1,few
CSVGPQGGGNTGELFF,TGCAGCGTTGGGCCCCAGGGCGGGGGGAACACCGGGGAGCTGTTTTTT,16,TRBJ2-2,TRBV29-1,TRBD2,-
CASSQEAGGIKLPPYKGYTF,TGCGCCAGCAGCCAGGAGGCAGGAGGGATAAAGTTGCCGCCTTATAAGGGCTACACCTTC,20,TRBJ1-2,TRBV5-1,-,-
CASSLVASGGQETQYF,TGCGCCAGCAGCTTGGTGGCTAGCGGGGGCCAAGAGACCCAGTACTTC,16,TRBJ2-5,TRBV5-1,TRBD2,-
CASSQVPISGANVLTF,TGCGCCAGCAGCCAAGTCCCAATCTCTGGGGCCAACGTCCTGACTTTC,16,TRBJ2-6,TRBV4-1,-,-
CASKASGVYEQYF,TGTGCCAGCAAGGCTAGCGGAGTCTACGAGCAGTACTTC,13,TRBJ2-7,TRBV6-5,TRBD2,-